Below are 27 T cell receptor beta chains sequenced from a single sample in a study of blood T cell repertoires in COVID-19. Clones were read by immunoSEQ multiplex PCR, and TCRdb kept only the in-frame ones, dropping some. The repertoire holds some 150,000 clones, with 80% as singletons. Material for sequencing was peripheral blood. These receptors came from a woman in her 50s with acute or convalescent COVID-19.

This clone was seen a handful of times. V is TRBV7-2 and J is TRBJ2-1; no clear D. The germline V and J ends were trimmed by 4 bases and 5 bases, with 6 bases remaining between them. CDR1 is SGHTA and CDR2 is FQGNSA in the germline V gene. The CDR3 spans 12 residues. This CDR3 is CASSSHNNEQFF. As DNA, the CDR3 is TGTGCCAGCAGCTCTCACAACAATGAGCAGTTCTTC.

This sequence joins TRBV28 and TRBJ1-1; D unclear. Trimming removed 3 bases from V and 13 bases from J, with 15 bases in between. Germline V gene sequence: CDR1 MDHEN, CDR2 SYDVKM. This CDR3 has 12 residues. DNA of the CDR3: TGTGCCAGCAGTTTGATGCTACGGGAGGTTTTCTTT. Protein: CASSLMLREVFF.

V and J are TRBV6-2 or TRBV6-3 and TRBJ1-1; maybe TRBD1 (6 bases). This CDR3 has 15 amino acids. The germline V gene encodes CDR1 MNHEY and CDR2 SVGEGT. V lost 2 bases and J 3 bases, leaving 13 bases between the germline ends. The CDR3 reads CASSYGGGAYTEAFF. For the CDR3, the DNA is TGTGCCAGCAGTTACGGGGGGGGCGCGTACACTGAAGCTTTCTTT.

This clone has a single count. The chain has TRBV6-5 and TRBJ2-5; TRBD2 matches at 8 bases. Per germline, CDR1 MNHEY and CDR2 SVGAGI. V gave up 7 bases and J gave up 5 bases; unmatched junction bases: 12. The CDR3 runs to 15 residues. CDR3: CASKEVAGLTETQYF. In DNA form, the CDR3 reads TGTGCCAGCAAAGAGGTAGCGGGGTTGACGGAGACCCAGTACTTC.

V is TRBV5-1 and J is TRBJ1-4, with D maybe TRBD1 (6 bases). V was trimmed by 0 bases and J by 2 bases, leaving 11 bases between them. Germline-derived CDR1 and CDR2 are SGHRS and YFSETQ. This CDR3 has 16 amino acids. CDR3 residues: CASSLVQGPTNEKLFF. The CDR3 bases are TGCGCCAGCAGCTTGGTACAGGGTCCGACTAATGAAAAACTGTTTTTT.

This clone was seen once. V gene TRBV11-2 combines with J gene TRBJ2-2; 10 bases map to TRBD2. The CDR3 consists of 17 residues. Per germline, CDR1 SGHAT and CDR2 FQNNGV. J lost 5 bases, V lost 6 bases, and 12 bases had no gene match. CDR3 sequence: CASRTPLAGGRTGELFF. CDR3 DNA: TGTGCCAGCAGAACGCCCTTAGCGGGGGGTCGAACCGGGGAGCTGTTTTTT.

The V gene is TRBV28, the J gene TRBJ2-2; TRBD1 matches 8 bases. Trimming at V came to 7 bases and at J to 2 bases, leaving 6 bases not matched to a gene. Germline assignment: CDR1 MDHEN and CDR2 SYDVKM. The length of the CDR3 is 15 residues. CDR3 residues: CASITGTGNTGELFF. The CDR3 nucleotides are TGTGCCAGCATAACCGGGACAGGCAACACCGGGGAGCTGTTTTTT.

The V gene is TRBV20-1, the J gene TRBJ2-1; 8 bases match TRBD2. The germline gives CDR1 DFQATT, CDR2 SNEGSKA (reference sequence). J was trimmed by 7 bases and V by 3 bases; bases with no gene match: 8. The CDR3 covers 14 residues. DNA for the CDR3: TGCAGTGCTAGTTCGACTAGCGTGTCTAATGAGCAGTTCTTC. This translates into CSASSTSVSNEQFF.

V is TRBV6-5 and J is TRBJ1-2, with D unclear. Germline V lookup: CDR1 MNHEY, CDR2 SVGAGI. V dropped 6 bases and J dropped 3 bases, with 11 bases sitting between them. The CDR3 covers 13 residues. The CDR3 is CASSQGEYYGYTF. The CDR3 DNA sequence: TGTGCCAGCAGCCAAGGAGAATACTATGGCTACACCTTC.

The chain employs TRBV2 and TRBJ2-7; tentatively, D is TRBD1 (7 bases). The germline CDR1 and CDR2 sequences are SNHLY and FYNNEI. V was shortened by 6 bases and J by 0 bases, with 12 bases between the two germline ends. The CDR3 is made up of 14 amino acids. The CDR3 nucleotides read TGTGCCAGCAGGCGGGACAGTGTCTCCTACGAGCAGTACTTC. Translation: CASRRDSVSYEQYF.

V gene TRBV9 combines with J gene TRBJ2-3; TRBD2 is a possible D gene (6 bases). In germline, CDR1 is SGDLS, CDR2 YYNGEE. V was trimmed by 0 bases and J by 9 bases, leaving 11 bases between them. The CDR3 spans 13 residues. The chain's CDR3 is CASSVESGATQYF. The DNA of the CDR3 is TGTGCCAGCAGCGTAGAATCGGGAGCCACGCAGTATTTT.

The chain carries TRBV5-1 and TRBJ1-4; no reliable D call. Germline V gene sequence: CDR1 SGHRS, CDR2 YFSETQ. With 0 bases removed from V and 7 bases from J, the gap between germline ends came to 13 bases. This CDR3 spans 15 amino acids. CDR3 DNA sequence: TGCGCCAGCAGCTTGGGAGGAGGGCGGGGTGAAAAACTGTTTTTT. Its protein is CASSLGGGRGEKLFF.

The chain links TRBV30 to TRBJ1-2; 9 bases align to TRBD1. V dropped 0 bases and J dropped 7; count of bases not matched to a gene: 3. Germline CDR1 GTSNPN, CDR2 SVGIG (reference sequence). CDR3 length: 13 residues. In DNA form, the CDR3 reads TGTGCCTGGAGTGTAGAGACAGGGGGTGGCTACACCTTC. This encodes CAWSVETGGGYTF.

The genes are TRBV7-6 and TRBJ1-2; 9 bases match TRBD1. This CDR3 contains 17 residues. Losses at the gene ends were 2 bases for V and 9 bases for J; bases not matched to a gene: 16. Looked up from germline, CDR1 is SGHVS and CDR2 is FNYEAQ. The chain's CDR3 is CASSLIRRDRVSLRYTF. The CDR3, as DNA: TGTGCCAGCAGCTTAATTCGTCGGGACAGGGTTAGTTTGCGCTACACCTTC.

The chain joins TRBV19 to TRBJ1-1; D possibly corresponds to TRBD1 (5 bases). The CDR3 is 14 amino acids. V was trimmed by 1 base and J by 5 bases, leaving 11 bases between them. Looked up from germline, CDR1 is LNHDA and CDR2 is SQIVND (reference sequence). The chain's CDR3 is CASSIGGGSTEAFF. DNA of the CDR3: TGTGCCAGTAGTATAGGCGGGGGTAGTACTGAAGCTTTCTTT.

This chain's CDR3 is CATRQASNQPQHF. The CDR3 nucleotides read TGTGCCACCCGACAGGCAAGCAATCAGCCCCAGCATTTT. V and J are TRBV15 and TRBJ1-5, with a tentative D call TRBD1 (6 bases). CDR3 length equals 13 residues. Trimming shortened V by 8 bases and J by 1 base, and 9 bases separated the two germline ends. Germline values: CDR1 LNHNV, CDR2 YYDKDF (reference sequence).

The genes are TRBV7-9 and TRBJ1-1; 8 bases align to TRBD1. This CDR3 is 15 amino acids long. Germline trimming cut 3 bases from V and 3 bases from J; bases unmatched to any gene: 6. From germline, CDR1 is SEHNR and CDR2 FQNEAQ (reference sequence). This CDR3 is CASSFGQGEDTEAFF. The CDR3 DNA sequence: TGTGCCAGCAGCTTTGGACAGGGCGAGGACACTGAAGCTTTCTTT.

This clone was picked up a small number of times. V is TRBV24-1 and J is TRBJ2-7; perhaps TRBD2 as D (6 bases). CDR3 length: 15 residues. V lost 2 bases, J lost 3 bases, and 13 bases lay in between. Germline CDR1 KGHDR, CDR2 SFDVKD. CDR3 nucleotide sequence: TGTGCCACCAGTGATTCACCGCCCGGGGGCTACGAGCAGTACTTC. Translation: CATSDSPPGGYEQYF.

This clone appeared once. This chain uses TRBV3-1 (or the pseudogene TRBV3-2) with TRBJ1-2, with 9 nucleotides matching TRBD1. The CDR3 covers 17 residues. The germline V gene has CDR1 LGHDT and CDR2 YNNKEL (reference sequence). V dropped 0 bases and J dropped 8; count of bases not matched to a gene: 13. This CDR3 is CASSQEGGTGRIWGYTF. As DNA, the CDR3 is TGTGCCAGCAGCCAAGAAGGGGGGACAGGGAGAATATGGGGCTACACCTTC.

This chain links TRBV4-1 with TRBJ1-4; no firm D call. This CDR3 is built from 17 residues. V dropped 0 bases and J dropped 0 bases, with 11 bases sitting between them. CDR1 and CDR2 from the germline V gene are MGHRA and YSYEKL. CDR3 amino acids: CASSQDRRVATNEKLFF. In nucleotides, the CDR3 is TGCGCCAGCAGCCAAGATAGGAGAGTTGCAACTAATGAAAAACTGTTTTTT.

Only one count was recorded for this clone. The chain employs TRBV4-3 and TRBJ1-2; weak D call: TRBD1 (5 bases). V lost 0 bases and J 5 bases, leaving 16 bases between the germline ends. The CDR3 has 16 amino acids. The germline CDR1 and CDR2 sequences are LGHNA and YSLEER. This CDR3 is CASSQDRSGFGYGYTF. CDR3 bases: TGCGCCAGCAGCCAAGATAGGTCAGGGTTTGGGTATGGCTACACCTTC.

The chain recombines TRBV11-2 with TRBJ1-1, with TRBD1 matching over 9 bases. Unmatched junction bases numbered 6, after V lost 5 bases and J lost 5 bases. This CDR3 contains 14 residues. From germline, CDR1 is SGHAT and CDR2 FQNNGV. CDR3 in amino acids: CASSKGQGWTEAFF. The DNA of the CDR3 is TGTGCCAGCAGCAAAGGACAGGGGTGGACTGAAGCTTTCTTT.

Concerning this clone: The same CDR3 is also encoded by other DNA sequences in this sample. DNA for the CDR3: TGTGCCAGTAGTGAAGGGGACTATGGCTACACCTTC. It specifies CASSEGDYGYTF. V is TRBV19 and J is TRBJ1-2; tentatively, D is TRBD1 (5 bases). The CDR3 contains 12 residues. Germline CDR1 and CDR2: LNHDA and SQIVND (reference sequence). The V gene lost 5 bases and the J gene lost 3 bases, with 7 bases spanning the gap.

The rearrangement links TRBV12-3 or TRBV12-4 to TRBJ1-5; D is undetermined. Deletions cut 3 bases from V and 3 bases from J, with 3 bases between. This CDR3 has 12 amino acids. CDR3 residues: CASSLYNQPQHF. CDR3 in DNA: TGTGCCAGCAGTTTGTACAATCAGCCCCAGCATTTT.

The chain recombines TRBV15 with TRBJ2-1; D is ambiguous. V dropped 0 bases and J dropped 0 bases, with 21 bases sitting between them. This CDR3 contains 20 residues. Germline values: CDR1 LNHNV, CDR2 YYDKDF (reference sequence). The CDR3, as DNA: TGTGCCACCAGCAGAGACCCCCTTTTGCTCCCGCGAAGCTCCTACAATGAGCAGTTCTTC. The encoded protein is CATSRDPLLLPRSSYNEQFF. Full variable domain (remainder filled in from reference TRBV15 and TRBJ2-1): DAMVIQNPRYQVTQFGKPVTLSCSQTLNHNVMYWYQQKSSQAPKLLFHYYDKDFNNEADTPDNFQSRRPNTSFCFLDIRSPGLGDTAMYLCATSRDPLLLPRSSYNEQFFGPGTRLTVL.

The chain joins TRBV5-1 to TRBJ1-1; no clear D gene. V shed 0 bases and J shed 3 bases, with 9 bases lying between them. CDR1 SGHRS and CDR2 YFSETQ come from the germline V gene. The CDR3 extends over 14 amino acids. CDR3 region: CASSLASVDTEAFF. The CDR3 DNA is TGCGCCAGCAGCTTGGCCTCGGTGGACACTGAAGCTTTCTTT.

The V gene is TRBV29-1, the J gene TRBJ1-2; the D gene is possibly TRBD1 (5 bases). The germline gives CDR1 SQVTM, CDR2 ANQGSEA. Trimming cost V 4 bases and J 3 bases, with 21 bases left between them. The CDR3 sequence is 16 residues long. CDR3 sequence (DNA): TGCAGCGTTGGAGGTCAGGGCGGGGGTACTCACTATGGCTACACCTTC. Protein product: CSVGGQGGGTHYGYTF.